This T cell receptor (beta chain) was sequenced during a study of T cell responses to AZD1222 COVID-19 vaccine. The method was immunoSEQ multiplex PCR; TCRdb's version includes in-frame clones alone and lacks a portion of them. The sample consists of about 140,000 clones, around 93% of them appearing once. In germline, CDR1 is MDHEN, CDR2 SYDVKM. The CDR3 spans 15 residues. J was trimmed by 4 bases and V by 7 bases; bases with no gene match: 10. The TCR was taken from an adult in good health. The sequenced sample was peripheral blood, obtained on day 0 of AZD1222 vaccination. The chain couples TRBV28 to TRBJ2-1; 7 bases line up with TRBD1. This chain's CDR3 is CASNNARTGYNEQFF. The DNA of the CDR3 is TGTGCCAGCAATAATGCTAGGACAGGATACAATGAGCAGTTCTTC.